This TCR beta chain was identified during a study of control samples from healthy donors and cancer patients. This clone is a singleton in its sample. Assay used: immunoSEQ multiplex PCR; TCRdb lists only in-frame clones, some missing. Among 130,000 to 150,000 clones listed, about nine tenths were seen once. This sequence originates from a man aged 25-45 years in good health. Sequencing used blood.

The CDR3 DNA sequence: TGTGCCAGCAGCCGGACTAGCAATGAGCAGTTCTTC. As protein: CASSRTSNEQFF. The genes are TRBV11-2 and TRBJ2-1, with 7 bases that match TRBD2. This CDR3 region has 12 residues. In germline, CDR1 is SGHAT, CDR2 FQNNGV. V dropped 5 bases and J dropped 6; count of bases not matched to a gene: 1. Variable domain in full (rest from reference TRBV11-2 and TRBJ2-1): EAGVAQSPRYKIIEKRQSVAFWCNPISGHATLYWYQQILGQGPKLLIQFQNNGVVDDSQLPKDRFSAERLKGVDSTLKIQPAKLEDSAVYLCASSRTSNEQFFGPGTRLTVL.